The 14 T cell receptor beta chains below all came from one sample that was sequenced in a study of technical replicates of blood from a few donors. Sequencing was performed with immunoSEQ multiplex PCR; in TCRdb, only in-frame clones are kept and a portion is missing. The data show tens of thousands of clones, 90% to 95% seen once. Sequencing was done on a sample of T cells isolated from PBMCs. Source of these receptors: a human donor in good health.

The CDR3 reads CASSDEQDSPLHF. Here the CDR3 DNA reads TGTGCCAGCAGTGACGAGCAGGATTCACCCCTCCACTTT. V and J are TRBV6-4 and TRBJ1-6; D unresolved. The CDR3 is 13 residues long. The V end lost 2 bases, the J end lost 8 bases, and 7 bases lay between the germline ends. Per the germline V gene, CDR1 is MRHNA and CDR2 is SNTAGT.

V and J are TRBV7-9 and TRBJ2-7; D possibly corresponds to TRBD1 (6 bases). V lost 5 bases and J lost 6, with 20 bases in between. The CDR3 is made up of 15 amino acids. The germline V gene has CDR1 SEHNR and CDR2 FQNEAQ (reference sequence). Written as DNA, the CDR3 is TGTGCCAGCAGCCCCCGAGGGATGGGGGCGGTCGAGCAGTACTTC. It translates to CASSPRGMGAVEQYF.

This clone was found once. This sequence joins TRBV10-3 and TRBJ1-2; the match to TRBD1 covers 7 bases. CDR1 ENHRY and CDR2 SYGVKD come from the germline V gene. Losses at the gene ends were 0 bases for V and 4 bases for J; bases not matched to a gene: 2. This CDR3 region has 14 residues. CDR3 sequence: CAISESGTAYGYTF. CDR3 DNA: TGTGCCATCAGTGAGTCCGGGACAGCCTATGGCTACACCTTC.

The chain employs TRBV19 and TRBJ2-7; perhaps TRBD2 as D (5 bases). V was clipped by 9 bases and J by 2 bases, with 20 bases between them. Per germline, CDR1 LNHDA and CDR2 SQIVND (reference sequence). The CDR3 has 15 amino acids. In DNA form, the CDR3 reads TGTGCCAGCTCATCGGGGAGTACGAGCACCTACGAGCAGTACTTC. This sequence encodes CASSSGSTSTYEQYF. The variable domain in full, with the rest retrieved from reference TRBV19 and TRBJ2-7, is DGGITQSPKYLFRKEGQNVTLSCEQNLNHDAMYWYRQDPGQGLRLIYYSQIVNDFQKGDIAEGYSVSREKKESFPLTVTSAQKNPTAFYLCASSSGSTSTYEQYFGPGTRLTVT.

The gene calls are TRBV7-2 and TRBJ2-1; TRBD2 matches 12 bases. Per germline, CDR1 SGHTA and CDR2 FQGNSA. This CDR3 spans 16 amino acids. The trim removed 5 bases at V and 11 bases at J, leaving 13 bases unmatched. The CDR3 region has the DNA TGTGCCAGCAGCCCCTGGGCTAGCGGGGGGGCGGGGCAGCAGTTCTTC. It is translated as CASSPWASGGAGQQFF. Together with reference TRBV7-2 and TRBJ2-1, the CDR3 gives the full variable domain: GAGVSQSPSNKVTEKGKDVELRCDPISGHTALYWYRQSLGQGLEFLIYFQGNSAPDKSGLPSDRFSAERTGGSVSTLTIQRTQQEDSAVYLCASSPWASGGAGQQFFGPGTRLTVL.

This rearrangement joins TRBV10-3 to TRBJ1-1; weak D call: TRBD1 (5 bases). Per the germline V gene, CDR1 is ENHRY and CDR2 is SYGVKD. The CDR3 runs to 14 residues. Between the trimmed V and J ends, which lost 5 bases and 3 bases, there was a span of 13 bases. This CDR3 reads CAISPGVGDTEAFF. The CDR3 coding sequence is TGTGCCATCAGTCCGGGGGTGGGGGACACTGAAGCTTTCTTT.

V and J are TRBV4-1 and TRBJ1-4; TRBD1 might be the D (5 bases). CDR1 MGHRA and CDR2 YSYEKL come from the germline V gene. V gave up 0 bases and J gave up 0 bases, with 11 bases separating them. The CDR3 totals 17 residues. The CDR3 DNA is TGCGCCAGCAGCCAAGAGGGGGGGAGGGCAACTAATGAAAAACTGTTTTTT. Translated: CASSQEGGRATNEKLFF.

V is TRBV14 and J is TRBJ2-1; TRBD1 matches at 8 bases. The CDR3 sequence is 17 residues long. Germline V gives CDR1 SGHDN, CDR2 FVKESK. With 2 bases clipped from V and 4 bases from J, the junction kept 10 bases outside the gene matches. This CDR3 reads CASSQFQGQGEYNEQFF. CDR3 in DNA: TGTGCCAGCAGCCAATTCCAAGGACAGGGTGAATACAATGAGCAGTTCTTC. Drawing the rest from reference TRBV14 and TRBJ2-1, the complete variable domain is EAGVTQFPSHSVIEKGQTVTLRCDPISGHDNLYWYRRVMGKEIKFLLHFVKESKQDESGMPNNRFLAERTGGTYSTLKVQPAELEDSGVYFCASSQFQGQGEYNEQFFGPGTRLTVL.

This chain connects TRBV5-6 to TRBJ2-4; 7 bases match TRBD1. The junction had 16 bases not matched to a gene; V was cut back by 4 bases and J by 6 bases. Germline V gene sequence: CDR1 SGHDT, CDR2 YYEEEE. The CDR3 covers 17 residues. The CDR3 coding sequence is TGTGCCAGCAGCCCCTCCCCTAGACAGGGTTTGGGAAACATTCAGTACTTC. It yields the protein CASSPSPRQGLGNIQYF.

V is TRBV5-1 and J is TRBJ2-1; 9 nucleotides align to TRBD2. Per germline, CDR1 SGHRS and CDR2 YFSETQ. The V gene end was trimmed by 4 bases and the J gene end by 7 bases; junction bases not matched to a gene: 12. CDR3 length equals 16 residues. As DNA, the CDR3 is TGCGCCAGCAGCCGGGTGTCAGCGGGGGGAGGGAATGAGCAGTTCTTC. Translated: CASSRVSAGGGNEQFF.

V is TRBV11-2 and J is TRBJ2-3; no clear D gene. Germline V lookup: CDR1 SGHAT, CDR2 FQNNGV. Deletions cut 5 bases from V and 7 bases from J, with 7 bases between. There are 11 residues in the CDR3. The CDR3 nucleotides are TGTGCCAGCAGCCCTTCCTATACGCAGTATTTT. Amino acid sequence: CASSPSYTQYF.

This clone has more than one count but fewer than ten. The chain employs TRBV4-1 and TRBJ1-1, with D uncertain. V was cut by 0 bases and J by 8 bases, with 4 bases left in between. CDR3 length: 11 residues. Germline-derived CDR1 and CDR2 are MGHRA and YSYEKL. The CDR3 loop reads CASSQDREAFF. CDR3 in DNA: TGCGCCAGCAGCCAAGATCGGGAAGCTTTCTTT.

The CDR3 DNA follows: TGTGCCACCCACGCCCCCGACAGGGCTGGCTACACCTTC. It yields the protein CATHAPDRAGYTF. The chain links TRBV6-1 to TRBJ1-2; 7 nucleotides align to TRBD1. CDR1 is MNHNS and CDR2 is SASEGT in the germline V gene. The CDR3 length is 13 residues. Unmatched junction bases numbered 12, after V lost 10 bases and J lost 7 bases.

The rearrangement links TRBV4-2 to TRBJ2-2; 11 nucleotides match TRBD2. CDR3 length: 16 amino acids. CDR1 and CDR2 (germline): LGHNA, YNFKEQ. The junction had 6 bases not matched to a gene; V was cut back by 2 bases and J by 7 bases. CDR3 sequence (DNA): TGTGCCAGCAGCCAATTAGCGGGAGGGCCCGGCGGGGAGCTGTTTTTT. This encodes CASSQLAGGPGGELFF.